What follows are 2 T cell receptor beta chains derived from one specimen sequenced in a study of HIV-infected children after antiretroviral therapy interruption. The TCR library was built from RNA with a 3' RACE protocol and unique molecular identifiers. One entry per CDR3 protein, called by TCRdb with MiXCR from the 3' RACE reads. Here the sample spans approximately 95,000 distinct CDR3 sequences, 6.9% being singletons. Treatment: PENTA 11 planned treatment interruption arm or continuous ART arm. Source: CD45RA+ CD4+ T cells from PBMCs, pooled from several time points, taken from a donor given antiretroviral therapy, either interrupted or continuous. Specified subset: naive CD4+ CD45RA+ CD45RO- T cells. The receptors were sampled from a pool of human donors with HIV.

The CDR3, as DNA: TGCAGTGCTAGAGATTCAAGGGGACAGGGGGGAATTTTGAATTCACCCCTCCACTTT. The encoded protein is CSARDSRGQGGILNSPLHF. This sequence joins TRBV20-1 and TRBJ1-6; 11 bases are shared with TRBD1. This CDR3 has 19 residues. CDR1 and CDR2 (germline): DFQATT, SNEGSKA (reference sequence). V lost 0 bases to trimming and J lost 7 bases; unmatched junction nucleotides: 14.

This clonotype was recorded many times. V gene TRBV12-3 or TRBV12-4 combines with J gene TRBJ1-2; the D gene is possibly TRBD1 (6 bases). This CDR3 has 13 amino acids. With 3 bases removed from V and 2 bases from J, the gap between germline ends came to 7 bases. DNA for the CDR3: TGTGCCAGCAGTTTCACAGGGAACTATGGCTACACCTTC. This encodes CASSFTGNYGYTF.